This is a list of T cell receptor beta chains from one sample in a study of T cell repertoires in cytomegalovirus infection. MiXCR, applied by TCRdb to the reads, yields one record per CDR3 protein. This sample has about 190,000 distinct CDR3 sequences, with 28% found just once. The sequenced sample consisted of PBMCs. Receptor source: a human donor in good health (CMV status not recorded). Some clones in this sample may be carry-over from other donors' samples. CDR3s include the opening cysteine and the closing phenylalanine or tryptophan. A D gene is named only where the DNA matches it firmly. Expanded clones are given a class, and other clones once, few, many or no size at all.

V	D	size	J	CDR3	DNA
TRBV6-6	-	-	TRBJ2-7	CASSPRLGSEQYF	TGTGCCAGCAGTCCTCGACTTGGGAGCGAGCAGTACTTC
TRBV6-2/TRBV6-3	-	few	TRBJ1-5	CASSYWASNQPQHF	TGTGCCAGCAGTTACTGGGCTAGCAATCAGCCCCAGCATTTT
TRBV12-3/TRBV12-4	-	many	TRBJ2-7	CASSYNRASPEQYF	TGTGCCAGCAGCTACAATCGGGCCTCCCCTGAGCAGTACTTC
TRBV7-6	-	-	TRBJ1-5	CASSFGRGDQPQHF	TGTGCCAGCAGCTTTGGCAGGGGAGATCAGCCCCAGCATTTT
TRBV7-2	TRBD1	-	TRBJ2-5	CASSQRDRQIDGAQYF	TGTGCCAGCAGCCAACGGGACAGACAAATAGACGGGGCCCAGTACTTC
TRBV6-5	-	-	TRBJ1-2	CASSYVAGNNYGYTF	TGTGCCAGCAGTTACGTGGCAGGGAATAACTATGGCTACACCTTC
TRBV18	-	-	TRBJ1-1	CASSPPGPEAFF	TGTGCCAGCTCACCACCGGGGCCCGAAGCTTTCTTT
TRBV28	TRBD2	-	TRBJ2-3	CASSPLGGTRNTDTQYF	TGTGCCAGCAGTCCTCTCGGTGGGACTAGAAACACAGATACGCAGTATTTT
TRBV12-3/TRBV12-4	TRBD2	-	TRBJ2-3	CASTLGLAGDTDTQYF	TGTGCCAGCACCCTCGGACTAGCGGGTGACACAGATACGCAGTATTTT
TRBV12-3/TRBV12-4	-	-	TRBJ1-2	CASSLALPGANYGYTF	TGTGCCAGCAGTTTAGCGCTGCCAGGCGCTAACTATGGCTACACCTTC
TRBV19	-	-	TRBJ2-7	CASSRGVLSYEQYF	TGTGCCAGTAGTAGAGGGGTCCTCTCCTACGAGCAGTACTTC
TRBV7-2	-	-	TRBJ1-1	CASSSYRGPTLNTEAFF	TGTGCCAGCAGCTCCTACCGCGGGCCGACGTTGAACACTGAAGCTTTCTTT
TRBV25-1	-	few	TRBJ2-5	CASSVKETQYF	TGTGCCAGCAGTGTGAAGGAGACCCAGTACTTC
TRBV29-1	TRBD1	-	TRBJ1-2	CSVEEGRQGKLGYGYTF	TGCAGCGTTGAAGAAGGGAGACAGGGGAAACTAGGCTATGGCTACACCTTC
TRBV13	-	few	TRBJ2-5	CASSQRTAPQETQYF	TGTGCCAGCAGCCAGCGGACAGCACCTCAAGAGACCCAGTACTTC
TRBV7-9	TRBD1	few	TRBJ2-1	CASRNRGSSYNEQFF	TGTGCCAGCAGAAACAGGGGCAGCTCCTACAATGAGCAGTTCTTC
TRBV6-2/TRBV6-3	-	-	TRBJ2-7	CASRTAGTPSYEQYF	TGTGCCAGCAGGACCGCCGGGACACCTTCCTACGAGCAGTACTTC
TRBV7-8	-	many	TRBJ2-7	CASSTGSSYEQYF	TGTGCCAGCAGCACGGGAAGCTCCTACGAGCAGTACTTC
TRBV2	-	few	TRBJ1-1	CASNGQMNTEAFF	TGTGCCAGCAATGGGCAGATGAACACTGAAGCTTTCTTT
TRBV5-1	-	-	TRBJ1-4	CASSSMGERANEKLFF	TGCGCCAGCAGCTCGATGGGGGAGCGAGCTAATGAAAAACTGTTTTTT
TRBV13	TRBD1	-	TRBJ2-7	CASSRGQGPYEQYF	TGTGCCAGCAGCAGAGGACAGGGACCCTACGAGCAGTACTTC
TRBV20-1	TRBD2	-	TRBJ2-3	CSASAGGGGTQYF	TGCAGTGCTAGTGCCGGGGGGGGAGGTACGCAGTATTTT
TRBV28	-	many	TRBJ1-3	CASSARRGRNTIYF	TGTGCCAGCAGTGCTCGGCGGGGCAGAAACACCATATATTTT
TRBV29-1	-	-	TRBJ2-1	CSVGLVTHEQFF	TGCAGCGTTGGACTCGTTACCCATGAGCAGTTCTTC
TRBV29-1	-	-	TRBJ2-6	CSVVWGSSGANVLTF	TGCAGCGTTGTATGGGGATCCTCTGGGGCCAACGTCCTGACTTTC
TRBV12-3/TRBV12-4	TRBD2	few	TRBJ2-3	CASTLPGGETDTQYF	TGTGCCAGCACCCTACCTGGGGGGGAGACAGATACGCAGTATTTT
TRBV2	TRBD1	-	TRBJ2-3	CASSFDRGITDTQYF	TGTGCCAGCAGTTTCGACAGGGGGATCACAGATACGCAGTATTTT
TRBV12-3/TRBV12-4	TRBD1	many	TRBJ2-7	CASSYPPGGYEQYF	TGTGCCAGCAGTTATCCGCCAGGGGGCTACGAGCAGTACTTC
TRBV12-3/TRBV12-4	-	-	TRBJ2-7	CASSLNNRGEQYF	TGTGCCAGCAGTTTAAACAACCGGGGCGAGCAGTACTTC
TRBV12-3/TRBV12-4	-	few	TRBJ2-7	CASSFEGFHEQYF	TGTGCCAGCAGTTTTGAAGGATTCCACGAGCAGTACTTC
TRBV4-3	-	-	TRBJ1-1	CASSQEGTNTEAFF	TGCGCCAGCAGCCAAGAAGGGACGAACACTGAAGCTTTCTTT
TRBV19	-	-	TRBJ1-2	CASSIGSGNYGYTF	TGTGCCAGTAGTATAGGATCAGGGAACTATGGCTACACCTTC
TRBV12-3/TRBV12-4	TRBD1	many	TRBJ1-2	CASSQRDRPWRGYTF	TGTGCCAGCAGCCAACGGGACAGACCCTGGAGGGGCTACACCTTC
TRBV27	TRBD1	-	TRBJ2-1	CASSRGQGWDNEQFF	TGTGCCAGCAGTCGGGGACAGGGGTGGGACAATGAGCAGTTCTTC
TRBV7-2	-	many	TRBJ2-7	CASSSRGGQYF	TGTGCCAGCAGCTCCCGTGGGGGGCAGTACTTC
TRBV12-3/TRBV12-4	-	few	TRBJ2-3	CASRLGESSTDTQYF	TGTGCCAGCAGGTTAGGGGAGTCTAGCACAGATACGCAGTATTTT
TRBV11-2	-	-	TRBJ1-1	CASSPGTIEAFF	TGTGCCAGCAGCCCCGGGACGATTGAAGCTTTCTTT
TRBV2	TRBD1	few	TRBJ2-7	CASTQEGTGSHEQYF	TGTGCCAGCACCCAGGAAGGGACAGGGAGCCACGAGCAGTACTTC
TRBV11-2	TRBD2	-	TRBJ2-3	CASSFSGGEGDTQYF	TGTGCCAGCAGCTTTAGCGGGGGCGAGGGAGATACGCAGTATTTT
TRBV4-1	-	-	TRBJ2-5	CASSQRPQETQYF	TGCGCCAGCAGCCAAAGGCCACAAGAGACCCAGTACTTC
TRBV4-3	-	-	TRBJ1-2	CASSRRELVNYGYTF	TGCGCCAGCAGCCGCCGGGAGTTGGTAAACTATGGCTACACCTTC
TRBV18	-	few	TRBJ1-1	CASSPGLAGAFF	TGTGCCAGCTCACCAGGGTTGGCTGGAGCTTTCTTT
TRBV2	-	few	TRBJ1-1	CASTKQGYTEAFF	TGTGCCAGCACCAAACAGGGATACACTGAAGCTTTCTTT
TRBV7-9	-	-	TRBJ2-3	CASIPSGAGFVPDTQYF	TGTGCCAGCATCCCCTCGGGTGCAGGTTTCGTGCCAGATACGCAGTATTTT
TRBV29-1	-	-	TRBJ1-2	CSVEVKGGNYGYTF	TGCAGCGTTGAGGTAAAAGGAGGTAACTATGGCTACACCTTC
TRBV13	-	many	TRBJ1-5	CASSLGGAGQPQHF	TGTGCCAGCAGCTTAGGGGGGGCTGGACAGCCCCAGCATTTT
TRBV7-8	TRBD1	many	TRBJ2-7	CASSPDRGPRNEQYF	TGTGCCAGCAGCCCAGACAGGGGTCCGAGGAACGAGCAGTACTTC
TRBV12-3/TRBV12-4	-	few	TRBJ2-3	CASSFGRGGGTDTQYF	TGTGCCAGCAGTTTTGGCAGGGGGGGAGGCACAGATACGCAGTATTTT
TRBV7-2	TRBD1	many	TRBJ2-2	CASSFLGQGAGELFF	TGTGCCAGCAGCTTCCTGGGACAGGGGGCCGGGGAGCTGTTTTTT
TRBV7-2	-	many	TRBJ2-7	CASSLVIRGSREQYF	TGTGCCAGCAGCTTAGTTATTCGGGGGTCGAGGGAGCAGTACTTC
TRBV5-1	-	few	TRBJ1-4	CASTQDVSNEKLFF	TGCGCCAGCACTCAAGATGTCTCTAATGAAAAACTGTTTTTT